The 3 T cell receptor beta chains presented below share a single source sample, sequenced in a study of blood T cell repertoires in COVID-19. Some clones are missing from TCRdb's copy, which holds only in-frame ones; the method was immunoSEQ multiplex PCR. The table shows some 71,000 clones, with over 75% occurring only once. The sample consisted of peripheral blood. These receptors all stem from a woman under 30 with acute or convalescent COVID-19.

The chain has TRBV6-1 and TRBJ1-2, with D maybe TRBD1 (6 bases). CDR3 length equals 15 residues. V was cut by 3 bases and J by 4 bases, with 15 bases left in between. Per germline, CDR1 MNHNS and CDR2 SASEGT. CDR3 nucleotide sequence: TGTGCCAGCAGTGAGGCAAACAGGGAGTTCTATGGCTACACCTTC. Translation: CASSEANREFYGYTF.

The rearrangement joins TRBV28 to TRBJ1-5; 10 bases agree with TRBD1. The CDR3 has 15 residues. J lost 7 bases, V lost 4 bases, and 7 bases had no gene match. CDR1 is MDHEN and CDR2 is SYDVKM in the germline V gene. CDR3 residues: CASSSPWTGGQPQHF. The CDR3 DNA sequence: TGTGCCAGCAGTTCCCCTTGGACAGGGGGACAGCCCCAGCATTTT.

This clone has a single count. The chain has TRBV6-5 and TRBJ1-4; 8 bases match TRBD1. The CDR3 contains 14 residues. Germline V gene sequence: CDR1 MNHEY, CDR2 SVGAGI. The V gene end was trimmed by 6 bases and the J gene end by 6 bases; junction bases not matched to a gene: 6. The chain's CDR3 is CASRLDRGDEKLFF. CDR3 bases: TGTGCCAGCAGACTTGACAGGGGCGATGAAAAACTGTTTTTT.